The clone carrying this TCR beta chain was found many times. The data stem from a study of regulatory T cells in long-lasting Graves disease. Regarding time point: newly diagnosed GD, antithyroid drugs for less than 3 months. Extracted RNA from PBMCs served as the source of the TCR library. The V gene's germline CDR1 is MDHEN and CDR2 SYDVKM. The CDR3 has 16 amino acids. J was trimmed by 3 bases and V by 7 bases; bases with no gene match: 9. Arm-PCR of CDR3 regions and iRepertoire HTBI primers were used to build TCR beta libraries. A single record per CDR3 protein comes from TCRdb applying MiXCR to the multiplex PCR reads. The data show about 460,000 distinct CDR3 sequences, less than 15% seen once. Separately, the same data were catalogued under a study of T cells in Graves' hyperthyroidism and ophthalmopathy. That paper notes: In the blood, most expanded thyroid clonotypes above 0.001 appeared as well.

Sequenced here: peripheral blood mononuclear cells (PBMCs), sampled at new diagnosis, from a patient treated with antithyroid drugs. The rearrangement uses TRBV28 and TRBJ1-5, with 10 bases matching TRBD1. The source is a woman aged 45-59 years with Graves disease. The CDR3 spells CASTSGTGAFNQPQHF. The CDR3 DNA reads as TGTGCCAGCACCTCCGGGACAGGGGCCTTCAATCAGCCCCAGCATTTT.